This TCR beta chain was identified in a study of shared clonotypes between healthy human individuals (TCRdb year 2020). General notes on the study: A couple of women and three men aged 18 to 49 years were included in the cohort. To estimate repertoire size and how much clonotype sharing occurs between individuals, the study deeply sequenced the blood TCR repertoires of 4 to 6 healthy adults. For each donor, three plates each were used for CD4 naive and CD4 memory, two plates were used for CD8 naive, and one plate was used for CD8 memory. To increase sequencing depth and limit assay-specific biases, TCR repertoire library preparation and sequencing were carried out by different laboratories using diverse techniques. Per donor, leukapheresis produced somewhere between about 0.85 and 10 billion PBMCs.

Using the deep immunoSEQ assay, multiplex PCR amplified TCR CDR3 regions from genomic DNA. Genomic DNA extracted from each cell subset was distributed evenly over all wells of several immunoSEQ 96-well plates, and each plate served as one replicate. For sorted subsets, each replicate PCR was loaded with approximately 200 ng genomic DNA, equivalent to 25,000 to 30,000 T cell genomes. The purified libraries were quantified using a Qubit 3.0 fluorometer, sized with a Bioanalyzer 2100, and then quantified again using the KAPA Library Quantification kit. Each immunoSEQ 96-well plate was sequenced on its own single-read 150-cycle Illumina NextSeq 550 flow cell. Concerning the study's data processing: The immunoSEQ output contained only junctional sequences without quality scores, so filtering could not match that applied to full-length reads. To assign V/J genes and CDR3, sequences were annotated against IMGT germline references using PyIR, a Python wrapper for IgBLAST v1.9. Any read was removed if the V/J assignment was weak (E-value above 1e-6), the CDR3 was missing, or the read contained stop codons, out-of-frame junctions, or ambiguous translated residues. V3J clonotypes were defined as sequences sharing the same inferred V gene, J gene, and CDR3 amino acid sequence. Percentage overlap between repertoires was computed as shared unique clonotypes divided by the size of the smaller repertoire. Three approaches were used to assess repertoire richness: RTK rarefaction, the Chao1 estimator, and Recon v2.1 estimates of unobserved clonotypes. For all TCRbeta clonotypes obtained by the gDNA method from several donors, generation probabilities were computed with OLGA. TCRdb mirrors the immuneACCESS table, restricted to in-frame sequences. Some clones are absent from its copies; in checked studies, under half trace to an unresolved V gene, and the reason for the others is unknown. V, J and clone size derive from that table, while D and trimming were established from the DNA sequence. In all, the sample holds nearly 750,000 clones, and roughly two thirds of those were seen once. Approximately 1.7% of the sample is in the top ten clones.

Notes on this clone: Its antigen is still unknown. No base quality values were provided; no much bigger clone lies one nucleotide off.

Overall results and qualifications from the work: Sampling was limited to blood, and TCR repertoires in tissue likely differ from TCR repertoires in blood. Because the study included a small number of donors, the genetic and exposure-history diversity represented was limited. When a handful of donors were compared, the shared fraction of clonotypes was 5% to 6.5% for naive CD4, more than 3% for naive CD8, 2% to 2.5% for memory CD4, and 0.35% to 0.4% for memory CD8. Clonotypes shared by all four sorted-subset donors showed higher generation probabilities than non-shared clonotypes. Even with the large sequencing depth, rarefaction of the sorted-subset datasets indicated that sequencing was incomplete. Based on pairwise subsampling, the degree of clonotype sharing among donors was expected to be affected by sequencing depth. Estimated clonotype richness was generally larger for naive than for memory subsets.

The donors were healthy, HIV-negative adults who had no recently reported acute infections or vaccinations. Only Caucasian adults living in Nashville, Tennessee, USA were represented among the donors. CD4+ T cells were enriched by magnetic negative selection, after which naive cells were positively selected on CD45RA and the negative fraction was taken as the memory subset. Blood was collected by leukapheresis, and PBMCs were isolated by Ficoll-Histopaque density gradient centrifugation and then cryopreserved in liquid nitrogen vapor phase. Purity and quantity of every magnetically sorted T cell population were checked by analytical flow cytometry. Each sorted fraction had its genomic DNA isolated and then quantified by UV absorbance on a Nanodrop 2000c. Sequencing was carried out using memory CD4+ T cells sorted from blood. Reading the label with the study, this specimen's cell subset or site is: CD45RA-negative fraction. The sequence was collected from a woman between 25 and 40 years old in good health.

At the DNA level, the sequence is TGTGCCAGCAGCCAGGACCAAATCACAGATACGCAGTATTTT. Its translation reads: CASSQDQITDTQYF. The chain is made from TRBV4-2 and TRBJ2-3; the D gene remains uncertain. Per the germline V gene, LGHNA is the CDR1 and YNFKEQ is the CDR2. The CDR3 numbers 14 residues from cysteine through phenylalanine. Just CDR3 DNA is preserved here, 42 bases in frame from base 1. Between the V and J ends, shortened by 3 bases and 2 bases respectively, the junction contains 9 bases.